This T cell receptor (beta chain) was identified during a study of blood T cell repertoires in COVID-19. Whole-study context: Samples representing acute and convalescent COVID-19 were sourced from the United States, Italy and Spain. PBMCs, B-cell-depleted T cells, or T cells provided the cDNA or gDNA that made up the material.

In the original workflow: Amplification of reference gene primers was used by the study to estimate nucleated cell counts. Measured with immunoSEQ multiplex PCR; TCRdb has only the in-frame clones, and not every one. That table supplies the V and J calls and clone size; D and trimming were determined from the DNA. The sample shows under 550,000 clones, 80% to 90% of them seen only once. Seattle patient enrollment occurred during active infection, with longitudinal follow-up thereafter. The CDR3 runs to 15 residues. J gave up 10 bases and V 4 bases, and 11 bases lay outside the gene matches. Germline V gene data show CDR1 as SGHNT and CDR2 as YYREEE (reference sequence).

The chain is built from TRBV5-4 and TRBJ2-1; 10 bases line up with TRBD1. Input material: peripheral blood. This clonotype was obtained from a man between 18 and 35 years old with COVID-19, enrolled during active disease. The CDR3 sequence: CASSSPGTGVSEQFF. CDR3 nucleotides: TGTGCCAGCAGCAGCCCCGGGACAGGGGTATCCGAGCAGTTCTTC.